This T cell receptor (beta chain) stems from a study of blood T cell repertoires in COVID-19. Study overall: T cells, B-cell-depleted T cells, or PBMCs provided the cDNA or gDNA that served as material.

The table came from immunoSEQ multiplex PCR; TCRdb's copy has only in-frame clones and leaves some out. The table shows roughly 52,000 clones, with around 88% occurring only once. CDR3 length: 15 amino acids. The germline V and J ends were trimmed by 0 bases and 1 base, with 10 bases remaining between them. Germline V gene data show CDR1 as SGHNT and CDR2 as YYREEE (reference sequence). The sequence was obtained from a human donor in a cohort sampled during active COVID-19. The material sequenced was peripheral blood. The genes are TRBV5-4 and TRBJ1-1; a weak D match, TRBD1 (6 bases). CDR3 DNA: TGTGCCAGCAGCTTGGAACAGGGAAGGAACACTGAAGCTTTCTTT. Its protein product is CASSLEQGRNTEAFF. The full variable domain, completed using reference TRBV5-4 and TRBJ1-1, is ETGVTQSPTHLIKTRGQQVTLRCSSQSGHNTVSWYQQALGQGPQFIFQYYREEENGRGNFPPRFSGLQFPNYSSELNVNALELDDSALYLCASSLEQGRNTEAFFGQGTRLTVV.